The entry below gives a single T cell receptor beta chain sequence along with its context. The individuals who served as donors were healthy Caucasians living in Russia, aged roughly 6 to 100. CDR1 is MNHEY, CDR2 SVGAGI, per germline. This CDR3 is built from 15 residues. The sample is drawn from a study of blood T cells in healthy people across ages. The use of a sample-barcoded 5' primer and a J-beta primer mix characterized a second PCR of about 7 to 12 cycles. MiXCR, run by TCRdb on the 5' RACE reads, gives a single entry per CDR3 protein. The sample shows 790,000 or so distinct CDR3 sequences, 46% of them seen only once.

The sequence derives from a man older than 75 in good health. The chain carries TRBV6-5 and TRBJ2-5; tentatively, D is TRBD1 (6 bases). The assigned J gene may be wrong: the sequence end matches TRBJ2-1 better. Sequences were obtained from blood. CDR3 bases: TGTGCCAGCAGTCGTCCGGGACATAGCCAAGAGACCCAGTTCTTC. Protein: CASSRPGHSQETQFF.